This T cell receptor beta chain was profiled in a study of shared clonotypes between healthy human individuals. Study information: Three CD4 naive, three CD4 memory, two CD8 naive and one CD8 memory plate were used per donor. Notes on the study in general: Few donors restricted represented genetic and exposure-history diversity.

Trimming stripped 5 bases from V and 4 bases from J, with 17 bases between. CDR1 is LNHDA and CDR2 is SQIVND in the germline V gene (reference sequence). This CDR3 region has 15 residues. Details on this clone: Its specificity is not known.

Each cell subset's genomic DNA was divided evenly among several immunoSEQ plates. Method: immunoSEQ multiplex PCR; TCRdb's copy keeps in-frame clones and lacks some. This table holds about 1.5 million clones, roughly 96% found once. The receptor's source is a man in his thirties or forties in good health. Material: naive CD4+ T cells sorted from blood. Subset specified: CD45RA+ positively selected. The rearrangement links TRBV19 to TRBJ1-2, with a weak D call TRBD1 (6 bases). This chain's CDR3 is CASSPEGGLPYGYTF. CDR3 sequence (DNA): TGTGCCAGTAGTCCAGAGGGGGGACTCCCCTATGGCTACACCTTC.